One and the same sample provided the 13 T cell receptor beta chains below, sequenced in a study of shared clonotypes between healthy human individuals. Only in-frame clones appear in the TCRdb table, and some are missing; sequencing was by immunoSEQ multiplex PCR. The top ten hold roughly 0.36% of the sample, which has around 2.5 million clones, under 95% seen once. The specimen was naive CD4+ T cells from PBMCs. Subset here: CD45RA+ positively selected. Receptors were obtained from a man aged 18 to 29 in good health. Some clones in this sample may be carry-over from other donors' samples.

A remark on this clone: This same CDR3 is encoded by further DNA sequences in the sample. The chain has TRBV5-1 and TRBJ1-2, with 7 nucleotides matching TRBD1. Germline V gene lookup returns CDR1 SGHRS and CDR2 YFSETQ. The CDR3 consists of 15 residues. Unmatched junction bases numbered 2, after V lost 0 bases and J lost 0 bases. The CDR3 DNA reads TGCGCCAGCAGCTTGGGACAGGGTACTAACTATGGCTACACCTTC. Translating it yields CASSLGQGTNYGYTF.

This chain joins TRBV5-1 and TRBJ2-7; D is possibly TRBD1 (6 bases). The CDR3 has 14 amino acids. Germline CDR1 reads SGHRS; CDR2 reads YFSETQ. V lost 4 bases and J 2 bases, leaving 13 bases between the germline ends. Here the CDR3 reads CASSRGTPAYEQYF. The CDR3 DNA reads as TGCGCCAGCAGCAGGGGGACCCCCGCCTACGAGCAGTACTTC.

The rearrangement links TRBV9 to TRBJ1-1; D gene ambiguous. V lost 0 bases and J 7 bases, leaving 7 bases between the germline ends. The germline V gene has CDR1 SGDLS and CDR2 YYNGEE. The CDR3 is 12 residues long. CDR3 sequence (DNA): TGTGCCAGCAGCGTAGGGGGTAATGAAGCTTTCTTT. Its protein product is CASSVGGNEAFF.

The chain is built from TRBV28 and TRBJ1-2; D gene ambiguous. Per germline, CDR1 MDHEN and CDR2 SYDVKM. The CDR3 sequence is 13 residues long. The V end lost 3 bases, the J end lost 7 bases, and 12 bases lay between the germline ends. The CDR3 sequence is CASSFVLASGYTF. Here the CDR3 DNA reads TGTGCCAGCAGTTTTGTCCTGGCGAGTGGCTACACCTTC.

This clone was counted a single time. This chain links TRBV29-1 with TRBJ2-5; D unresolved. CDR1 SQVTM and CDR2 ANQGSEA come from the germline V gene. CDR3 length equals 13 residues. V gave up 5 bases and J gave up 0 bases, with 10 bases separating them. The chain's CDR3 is CSVSKTNQETQYF. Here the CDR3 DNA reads TGCAGCGTTTCTAAAACTAACCAAGAGACCCAGTACTTC.

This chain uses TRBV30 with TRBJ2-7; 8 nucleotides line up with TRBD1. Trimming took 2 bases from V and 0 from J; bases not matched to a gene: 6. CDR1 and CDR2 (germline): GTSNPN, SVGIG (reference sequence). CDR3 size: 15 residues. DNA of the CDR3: TGTGCCTGGAGTCTTCCGGACAGGGCCTCCTACGAGCAGTACTTC. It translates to CAWSLPDRASYEQYF.

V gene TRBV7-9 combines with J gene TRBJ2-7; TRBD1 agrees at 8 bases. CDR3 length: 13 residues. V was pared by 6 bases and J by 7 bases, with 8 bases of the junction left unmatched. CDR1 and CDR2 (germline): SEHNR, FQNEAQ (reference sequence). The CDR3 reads CASSWDRPGEQYF. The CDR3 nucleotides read TGTGCCAGCAGTTGGGACAGGCCAGGGGAGCAGTACTTC.

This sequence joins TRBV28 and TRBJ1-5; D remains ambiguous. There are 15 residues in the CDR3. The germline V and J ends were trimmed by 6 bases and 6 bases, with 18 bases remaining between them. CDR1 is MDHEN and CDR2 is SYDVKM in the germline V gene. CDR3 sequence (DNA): TGTGCCAGCAGCCCCCCACGGAGCAAGTTTCAGCCCCAGCATTTT. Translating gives CASSPPRSKFQPQHF.

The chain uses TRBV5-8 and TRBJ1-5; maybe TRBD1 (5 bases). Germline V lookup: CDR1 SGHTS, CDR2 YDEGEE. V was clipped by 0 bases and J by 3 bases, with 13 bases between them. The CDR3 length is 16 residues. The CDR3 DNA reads TGTGCCAGCAGCTTGGCAATAGGGGTTTTCAATCAGCCCCAGCATTTT. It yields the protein CASSLAIGVFNQPQHF.

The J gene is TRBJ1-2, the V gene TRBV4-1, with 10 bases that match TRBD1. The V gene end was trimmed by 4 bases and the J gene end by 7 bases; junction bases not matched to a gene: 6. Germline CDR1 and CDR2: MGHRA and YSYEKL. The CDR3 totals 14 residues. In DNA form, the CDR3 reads TGCGCCAGCAGCCTGGGACAGGGGTTTGGTGGCTACACCTTC. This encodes CASSLGQGFGGYTF.

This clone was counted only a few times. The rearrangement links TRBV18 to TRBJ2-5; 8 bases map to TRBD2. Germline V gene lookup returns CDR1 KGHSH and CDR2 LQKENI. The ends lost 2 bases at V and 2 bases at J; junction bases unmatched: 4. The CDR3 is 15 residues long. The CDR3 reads CASSPRREAQETQYF. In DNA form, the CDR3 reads TGTGCCAGCTCACCAAGGCGGGAGGCACAAGAGACCCAGTACTTC.

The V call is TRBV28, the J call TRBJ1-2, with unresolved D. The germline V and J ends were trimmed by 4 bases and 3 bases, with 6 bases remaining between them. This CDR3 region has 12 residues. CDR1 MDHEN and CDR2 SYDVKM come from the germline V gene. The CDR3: CASSYGDYGYTF. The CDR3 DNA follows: TGTGCCAGCAGTTACGGAGACTATGGCTACACCTTC.

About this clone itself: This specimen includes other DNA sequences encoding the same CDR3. Written as DNA, the CDR3 is TGTGCCAGCAGTTTTGGCTATGGCTACACCTTC. It is translated as CASSFGYGYTF. The chain couples TRBV28 to TRBJ1-2; D is unresolved. With 3 bases removed from V and 4 bases from J, the gap between germline ends came to 3 bases. From germline, CDR1 is MDHEN and CDR2 SYDVKM. The CDR3 has 11 amino acids.